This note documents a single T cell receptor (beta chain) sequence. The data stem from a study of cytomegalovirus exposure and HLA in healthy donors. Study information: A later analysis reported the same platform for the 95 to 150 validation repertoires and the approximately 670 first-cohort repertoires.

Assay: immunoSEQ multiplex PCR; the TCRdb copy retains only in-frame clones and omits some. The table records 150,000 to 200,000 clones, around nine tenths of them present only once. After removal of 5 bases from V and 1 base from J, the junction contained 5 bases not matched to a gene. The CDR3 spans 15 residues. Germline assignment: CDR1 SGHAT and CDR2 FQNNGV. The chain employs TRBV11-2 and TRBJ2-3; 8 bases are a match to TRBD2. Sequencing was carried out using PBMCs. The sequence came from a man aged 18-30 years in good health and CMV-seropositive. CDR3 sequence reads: CASSRGLEGTDTQYF. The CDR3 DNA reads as TGTGCCAGCAGCCGGGGACTAGAGGGCACAGATACGCAGTATTTT.